This TCR beta chain was recorded in a study of OX40 agonist ivuxolimab in advanced cancers. Looking at the study overall: Ivuxolimab was an agonistic, fully human IgG2 monoclonal antibody directed against OX40 (CD134), a costimulatory receptor. In the dose-escalation cohort, approximately 82% of patients were male, and the mean age was 60 years with a range of about 20 to 80. Partial responses were achieved by three dose-escalation patients, of whom one had hepatocellular carcinoma and two had cutaneous melanoma. The monotherapy dose-escalation portion (N ≈ 52 patients) of the phase I ivuxolimab trial is reported in the paper. Patients were allowed to have had prior anti-PD-1, anti-PD-L1 or anti-CTLA-4 therapy, and approximately 40% of the dose-escalation patients had been treated with checkpoint inhibitors. Intravenous ivuxolimab was administered to patients every 2 weeks at six dose levels: 0.01, 0.1, 0.3, 1.5, 3 and 10 mg/kg. Among the roughly 50 dose-escalation patients, around 19 had hepatocellular carcinoma, roughly 15 melanoma, 9 renal cell carcinoma and 9 head and neck cancer. The purpose of peripheral TCRbeta sequencing was to test whether ivuxolimab changed TCR sequence diversity and led to clonal T-cell expansion.

This clone showed up just once. Its antigen is currently not known. No much larger clonotype is one base removed from it; base qualities were not supplied. Patients with a history of autoimmune disease or receiving systemic immunosuppression were excluded from the trial. Peripheral blood for TCR sequencing was collected from all dose cohorts at baseline, on cycle 4 day 1, and on cycle 7 day 1. The samples were drawn from a first-in-human, open-label, multicenter phase I dose-escalation trial of ivuxolimab. Adults with locally advanced or metastatic melanoma, renal cell, hepatocellular, or head and neck squamous cell carcinoma were enrolled in the trial. Before TCR sequencing, CD4+ T cells and CD8+ T cells were sorted from peripheral blood as separate populations. What the work shows at the level of the full study, not this receptor alone: At doses of 0.1 to 3.0 mg/kg, clonal expansion of both CD4+ and CD8+ blood T cells was observed from baseline to week 6. Antigen specificity was not determined for the clonally expanded peripheral T cells. In the 0.1-3.0 mg/kg groups, partial responders were among the patients with the lowest normalized peripheral clonal expansion, particularly in CD8+ T cells. Low levels of normalized T-cell clonal expansion were also seen in some nonresponding patients. After ivuxolimab, CD8+ T cells had more expanded clones than CD4+ T cells on average.

To sequence the TCRbeta CDR3 region, genomic DNA was isolated from the sorted cells. The immunoSEQ Assay was used for sequencing of TCRbeta CDR3 regions. TCRdb retrieved this table from immuneACCESS and kept in-frame rearrangements only. Not all clones are present; in checked studies, unresolved V genes account for under half, and no reason is known for the remainder. This sample holds approximately 19,000 clones; 80% to 90% were observed only once. 62% of the sample lies in the top ten. This TCR was sampled from an adult with an advanced solid tumor such as melanoma, head and neck, liver or kidney cancer. The sequencing used CD4+ or CD8+ T cells sorted from blood, collected in a trial of the OX40 agonist ivuxolimab.

The nucleotide sequence reads as follows: TGTGCCAGCAGCCAAGGCACAGGGGCCACCTACGAGCAGTACTTC. Its amino acids are CASSQGTGATYEQYF. The chain is encoded by TRBV7-3 joined to TRBJ2-7, and 7 junction bases match TRBD1. V is trimmed back by 5 bases and J by 2 bases, and the junction contains 9 bases that no gene match accounts for. From a lookup of the germline V gene, CDR1 and CDR2 are SGHTA and FQGTGA. The CDR3 holds 15 amino acids from the cysteine to the phenylalanine. The entry retains the CDR3 DNA only, 45 bases that are in frame from base 1.